A selection of T cell receptor beta chains follows, all from one sample in a study of PD-L1 blockade in urothelial cancer. Repertoires were generated with immunoSEQ multiplex PCR, while TCRdb's copy carries only in-frame clones and drops some. The table records about 74,000 clones, 85% to 90% of them present only once. Sequencing used PBMCs, obtained around atezolizumab (anti-PD-L1) treatment. The receptor source for this set is a man between 65 and 85 years old with urothelial cancer. Both conserved end residues are trimmed from each CDR3. Each record gives: V gene, CDR3 protein.

V: TRBV5-1; CDR3: ASSIDSNQPQH
V: TRBV30; CDR3: AWRDRRRQCGNQPQH
V: TRBV6-5; CDR3: ASSTGTNYGYT
V: TRBV18; CDR3: ASSPGAGANVLT
V: TRBV25-1; CDR3: ASSESGIGGATKQY
V: TRBV21-1; CDR3: ASSKDIRGAGENYNEQF
V: TRBV5-1; CDR3: ASSARLGTTGELF
V: TRBV7-6; CDR3: ASSHGTSNTGELF
V: TRBV5-8; CDR3: ASSLGGKPQH
V: TRBV30; CDR3: AWGGHLYEQY
V: TRBV27; CDR3: ASGADRRRETQY
V: TRBV4-1; CDR3: ASSPRRGRDTGELF
V: TRBV6-1; CDR3: ASTPGGAGTDTQY
V: TRBV11-2; CDR3: ASSLNSGNGYT
V: TRBV6-1; CDR3: ASQNSYNEQF
V: TRBV7-9; CDR3: ASSLPRGAPYEQY
V: TRBV6-5; CDR3: ASNPTGAYTEAF
V: TRBV2; CDR3: ASSVGLAGEQF
V: TRBV5-6; CDR3: ASSDAWRQGRSGNTIY
V: TRBV4-1; CDR3: ASSQGLDTDTQY
V: TRBV28; CDR3: ASSTHTGASRAGELF
V: TRBV4-1; CDR3: ASSLSGTGAYEQY
V: TRBV28; CDR3: ASSAFSGANVLT
V: TRBV6-5; CDR3: ASSYRDQGFGYT
V: TRBV6-6; CDR3: ASSSGGRSYEQY
V: TRBV7-9; CDR3: ASRFGGAGEKTGNTIY
V: TRBV29-1; CDR3: SVAGQANYGYT
V: TRBV9; CDR3: ASSRTSGSNEQY
V: TRBV5-1; CDR3: ASSSGTATGELF
V: TRBV19; CDR3: ASSIRQVDQPQH
V: TRBV2; CDR3: ASSEARTANTEAF
V: TRBV7-8; CDR3: ASSWDSSNQPQH
V: TRBV5-5; CDR3: ASSFRWAGEGTDTQY
V: TRBV7-3; CDR3: ASSASSGSFNEQF
V: TRBV6-5; CDR3: ASRSDSHEAF
V: TRBV9; CDR3: ASSVSTGGEGEQY
V: TRBV28; CDR3: ASSFPGTYHEQF
V: TRBV2; CDR3: ASLSGGTDTQY
V: TRBV10-3; CDR3: AISDGDFDQPQH
V: TRBV6-1; CDR3: ASQLAGRTRDTQY
V: TRBV9; CDR3: ASSVSGRAVDTQY
V: TRBV5-6; CDR3: ASSPRRAGNTEAF
V: TRBV6-1; CDR3: ASSQGATGELF
V: TRBV6-4; CDR3: ASSSLAGNEQF
V: TRBV7-2; CDR3: ASSPSGLAEETQY
V: TRBV6-5; CDR3: ASSNRRPRGEKLF
V: TRBV6-6; CDR3: ASSYATGGSDYGYT
V: TRBV5-3; CDR3: ARSLVKAGGSTDTQY
V: TRBV27; CDR3: ASSGRDSGGNQPQH
V: TRBV28; CDR3: ASRQGLMNTEAF
V: TRBV5-5; CDR3: ASSWGSGTNEKLF
V: TRBV5-1; CDR3: ASSLGLAESTDTQY
V: TRBV7-3; CDR3: ASSLPPSGELF
V: TRBV5-6; CDR3: ASSPTGQGVAEAF
V: TRBV7-2; CDR3: ASSTRTSGITGELF
V: TRBV5-1; CDR3: ASSPRGGTGRFEQY